Presented here are 18 T cell receptor beta chains from one specimen sequenced in a study of T cell changes during pregnancy in multiple sclerosis. Some clones are missing from TCRdb's copy, which holds only in-frame ones; the method was immunoSEQ multiplex PCR. The sample has over 70,000 clones, 94% seen once. The source material was peripheral blood, sampled in the third trimester of pregnancy. The receptor set was obtained from a female donor with multiple sclerosis, enrolled in a pregnancy study.

This clone showed up just a few times. The genes are TRBV6-6 and TRBJ1-5; 8 bases map to TRBD1. This CDR3 comprises 15 residues. CDR1 is MNHNY and CDR2 is SVGAGI in the germline V gene (reference sequence). The junction had 4 bases not matched to a gene; V was cut back by 6 bases and J by 0 bases. The CDR3 bases are TGTGCCAGCAGCATCGGACAGGGTAGCAATCAGCCCCAGCATTTT. As protein: CASSIGQGSNQPQHF.

The chain uses TRBV19 and TRBJ2-7; TRBD1 matches at 9 bases. The J segment lost 5 bases and the V segment lost 5 bases, leaving 7 bases of the junction unmatched. The germline CDR1 and CDR2 sequences are LNHDA and SQIVND (reference sequence). The CDR3 covers 14 residues. The CDR3 sequence is CASSPGTGLHEQYF. CDR3 sequence (DNA): TGTGCCAGTAGTCCGGGGACAGGGCTCCACGAGCAGTACTTC. The full variable domain, rest sourced from reference TRBV19 and TRBJ2-7, is DGGITQSPKYLFRKEGQNVTLSCEQNLNHDAMYWYRQDPGQGLRLIYYSQIVNDFQKGDIAEGYSVSREKKESFPLTVTSAQKNPTAFYLCASSPGTGLHEQYFGPGTRLTVT.

This sequence joins TRBV27 and TRBJ2-6, with 7 bases fitting TRBD1. Germline CDR1 and CDR2: MNHEY and SMNVEV (reference sequence). The CDR3 covers 17 residues. The V gene end was trimmed by 9 bases and the J gene end by 0 bases; junction bases not matched to a gene: 11. Written as DNA, the CDR3 is TGTGCCAGTAAAATACAGGGGTCTCTCTCTGGGGCCAACGTCCTGACTTTC. It is translated as CASKIQGSLSGANVLTF.

This clone was counted once. The chain links TRBV9 to TRBJ2-5; D is perhaps TRBD2 (6 bases). Trimming cost V 6 bases and J 1 base, with 16 bases left between them. This CDR3 region has 15 residues. Per the germline V gene, CDR1 is SGDLS and CDR2 is YYNGEE. The CDR3, as DNA: TGTGCCAGCAACTCGGGAGAGAGGACCCAAGAGACCCAGTACTTC. This codes for CASNSGERTQETQYF.

V gene TRBV5-6 combines with J gene TRBJ2-2, with TRBD1 matching over 7 bases. The V segment lost 0 bases and the J segment 4 bases; nucleotides outside the gene matches: 6. Germline-derived CDR1 and CDR2 are SGHDT and YYEEEE. This CDR3 region has 16 residues. As DNA, the CDR3 is TGTGCCAGCAGCTTGGCCTTGACAGGGAGCACCGGGGAGCTGTTTTTT. Its translation: CASSLALTGSTGELFF.

The rearrangement links TRBV25-1 to TRBJ1-1, with D tentatively TRBD1 (6 bases). Trimming took off 3 bases at V and 2 bases at J, with 10 bases between the two ends. This CDR3 is 14 amino acids long. Germline assignment: CDR1 MGHDK and CDR2 SYGVNS. CDR3 bases: TGTGCCAGCAGTGAGCTGGGACACAACACTGAAGCTTTCTTT. Translated: CASSELGHNTEAFF.

V and J are TRBV5-4 and TRBJ1-5; perhaps TRBD1 as D (6 bases). Germline V CDR1 and CDR2: SGHNT, YYREEE (reference sequence). The CDR3 covers 14 residues. V lost 1 base to trimming and J lost 3 bases, with 8 bases between them. The CDR3 loop reads CASSLPGDNQPQHF. In DNA form, the CDR3 reads TGTGCCAGCAGCTTGCCAGGGGACAATCAGCCCCAGCATTTT.

The genes are TRBV7-7 and TRBJ2-7; tentatively, D is TRBD2 (6 bases). Trimming cost V 8 bases and J 2 bases, with 19 bases left between them. The CDR3 has 15 residues. The germline V gene encodes CDR1 SSHAT and CDR2 FNYEAQ (reference sequence). As DNA, the CDR3 is TGTGCCAGCTCCGAGTGGGCTAGCGTCGCCTACGAGCAGTACTTC. Its protein product is CASSEWASVAYEQYF.

The chain combines TRBV5-1 with TRBJ2-7, with TRBD2 matching over 9 bases. The germline V gene has CDR1 SGHRS and CDR2 YFSETQ. This CDR3 has 15 amino acids. V lost 5 bases and J lost 5; bases outside the gene matches: 11. CDR3 sequence (DNA): TGCGCCAGCAGGGTAGCGGGAGTTGAGAGGAACGAGCAGTACTTC. It is translated as CASRVAGVERNEQYF.

The V and J genes are TRBV7-8 and TRBJ2-1, with TRBD2 matching over 8 bases. After removal of 3 bases from V and 5 bases from J, the junction contained 12 bases not matched to a gene. The V gene's germline CDR1 is SGHVS and CDR2 FQNEAQ. This CDR3 comprises 17 residues. CDR3 DNA: TGTGCCAGCAGCTTTCCGCGGGAAGGTAGCGGGAACAATGAGCAGTTCTTC. It encodes CASSFPREGSGNNEQFF.

This rearrangement joins TRBV19 to TRBJ1-4; a weak D match, TRBD1 (5 bases). The germline V gene encodes CDR1 LNHDA and CDR2 SQIVND (reference sequence). The CDR3 covers 14 residues. Trimming left V 7 bases short and J 7 bases short, with 16 bases between. The CDR3 loop is CASTTIPTGEKLFF. The CDR3 bases are TGTGCCAGTACCACCATCCCCACAGGTGAAAAACTGTTTTTT.

The chain employs TRBV28 and TRBJ2-3; D remains ambiguous. This CDR3 region has 16 residues. V lost 6 bases and J 0 bases, leaving 16 bases between the germline ends. Per the germline V gene, CDR1 is MDHEN and CDR2 is SYDVKM. The CDR3 loop reads CASSPPYPLSTDTQYF. As DNA, the CDR3 is TGTGCCAGCAGCCCTCCATATCCACTTAGCACAGATACGCAGTATTTT. Combining the CDR3 with reference TRBV28 and TRBJ2-3 gives the whole variable domain DVKVTQSSRYLVKRTGEKVFLECVQDMDHENMFWYRQDPGLGLRLIYFSYDVKMKEKGDIPEGYSVSREKKERFSLILESASTNQTSMYLCASSPPYPLSTDTQYFGPGTRLTVL.

This chain uses TRBV4-1 with TRBJ2-3; possible D gene TRBD2, 6 bases. The germline V and J ends were trimmed by 0 bases and 2 bases, with 18 bases remaining between them. This CDR3 has 18 residues. Germline CDR1 is MGHRA and CDR2 is YSYEKL. The CDR3 is CASSQELVVGGLTDTQYF. CDR3 DNA sequence: TGCGCCAGCAGCCAAGAGCTGGTCGTGGGAGGTCTCACAGATACGCAGTATTTT.

The chain combines TRBV5-5 with TRBJ1-4; D unresolved. The CDR3 consists of 15 residues. With 5 bases removed from V and 5 bases from J, the gap between germline ends came to 16 bases. Germline CDR1 is SGHKS and CDR2 is YYEKEE (reference sequence). CDR3 sequence (DNA): TGTGCCAGCAGGGGAGGGTTTTTCCCCAATGAAAAACTGTTTTTT. It specifies CASRGGFFPNEKLFF.

This chain joins TRBV7-9 and TRBJ2-4; D may be TRBD2 (6 bases). This CDR3 has 14 amino acids. The ends were cut back, 3 bases at V and 8 bases at J, with 14 bases in the middle. The V gene's germline CDR1 is SEHNR and CDR2 FQNEAQ (reference sequence). The CDR3 DNA sequence: TGTGCCAGCAGCTTCGCCACTGGCGGGGACATTCAGTACTTC. As protein: CASSFATGGDIQYF.

V is TRBV7-8 and J is TRBJ2-3; 9 nucleotides match TRBD2. Looked up from germline, CDR1 is SGHVS and CDR2 is FQNEAQ. J was trimmed by 2 bases and V by 1 base; bases with no gene match: 7. CDR3 size: 17 residues. The CDR3 is CASSLDPASGNTDTQYF. CDR3 DNA sequence: TGTGCCAGCAGCTTAGACCCTGCTAGCGGGAACACAGATACGCAGTATTTT.

This chain links TRBV28 with TRBJ1-2, with 9 positions matching TRBD1. This CDR3 has 15 residues. The germline V gene has CDR1 MDHEN and CDR2 SYDVKM. J was trimmed by 2 bases and V by 6 bases; bases with no gene match: 7. The CDR3 DNA reads TGTGCCAGCAGCTCATTAGGGACAGGGAACTATGGCTACACCTTC. Translated: CASSSLGTGNYGYTF.

The chain has TRBV7-8 and TRBJ2-1; the D gene is possibly TRBD2 (5 bases). Germline CDR1 and CDR2: SGHVS and FQNEAQ. The CDR3 loop spans 15 amino acids. Trimming pared 0 bases from V and 2 bases from J, leaving 8 bases between. As DNA, the CDR3 is TGTGCCAGCAGCTTAGCCAGCGGAACCTACAATGAGCAGTTCTTC. Translating it yields CASSLASGTYNEQFF.